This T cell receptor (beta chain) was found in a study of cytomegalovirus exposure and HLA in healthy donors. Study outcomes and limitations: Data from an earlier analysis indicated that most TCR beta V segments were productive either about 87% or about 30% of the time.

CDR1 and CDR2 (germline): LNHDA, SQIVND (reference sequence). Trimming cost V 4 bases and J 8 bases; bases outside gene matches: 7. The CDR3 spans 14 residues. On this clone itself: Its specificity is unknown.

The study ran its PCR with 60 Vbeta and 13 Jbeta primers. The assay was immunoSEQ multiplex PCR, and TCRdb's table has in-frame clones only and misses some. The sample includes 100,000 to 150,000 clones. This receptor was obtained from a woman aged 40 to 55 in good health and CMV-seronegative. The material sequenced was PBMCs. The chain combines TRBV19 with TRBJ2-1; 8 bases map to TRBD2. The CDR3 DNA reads TGTGCCAGTAGTAGGGGCGGGGGGCAAGATGAGCAGTTCTTC. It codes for CASSRGGGQDEQFF.